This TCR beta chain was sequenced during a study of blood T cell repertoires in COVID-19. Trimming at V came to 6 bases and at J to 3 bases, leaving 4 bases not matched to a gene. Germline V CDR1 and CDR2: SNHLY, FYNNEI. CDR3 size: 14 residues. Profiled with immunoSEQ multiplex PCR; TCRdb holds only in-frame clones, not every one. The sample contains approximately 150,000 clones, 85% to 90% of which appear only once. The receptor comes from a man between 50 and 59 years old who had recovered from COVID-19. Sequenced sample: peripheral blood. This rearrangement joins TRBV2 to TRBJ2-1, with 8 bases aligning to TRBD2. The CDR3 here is CASRYSGVYNEQFF. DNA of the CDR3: TGTGCCAGCAGATATAGCGGGGTCTACAATGAGCAGTTCTTC. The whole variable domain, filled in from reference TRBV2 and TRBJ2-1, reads EPEVTQTPSHQVTQMGQEVILRCVPISNHLYFYWYRQILGQKVEFLVSFYNNEISEKSEIFDDQFSVERPDGSNFTLKIRSTKLEDSAMYFCASRYSGVYNEQFFGPGTRLTVL.